The rows below give T cell receptor beta chains drawn from one sample of a study of blood T cells in healthy people across ages. TCRdb redid the calling of the 5' RACE reads with MiXCR, one entry per CDR3 protein. The sample has approximately 830,000 distinct CDR3 sequences, 55% to 65% seen once. The sequencing input was blood. The receptor source for this set is a man younger than 45 in good health. Both conserved end residues are part of each CDR3. A D gene is named only where the DNA matches it firmly. Clone size is stated in some rows and not others, as once, few, many or a class when expanded.

V gene	D gene	CDR3 length	J gene	clone size	CDR3 protein	CDR3 DNA
TRBV7-2	NA	15	TRBJ2-3	few	CASSSQTTATDTQYF	TGTGCCAGCAGCTCACAGACGACGGCCACAGATACGCAGTATTTT
TRBV7-2	TRBD1	12	TRBJ2-7	NA	CASGTRGSEQYF	TGTGCCAGCGGGACCAGGGGGAGTGAGCAGTACTTC
TRBV20-1	TRBD2	15	TRBJ2-1	NA	CSARASGDRGGEQFF	TGCAGTGCTAGGGCGAGCGGGGATAGGGGAGGTGAGCAGTTCTTC
TRBV7-2	NA	13	TRBJ2-3	NA	CASTHLGRDTQYF	TGTGCCAGCACCCACCTCGGGCGAGATACGCAGTATTTT
TRBV28	NA	12	TRBJ2-7	NA	CASIGGPYEQYF	TGTGCCAGCATTGGAGGGCCCTACGAGCAGTACTTC
TRBV15	TRBD2	16	TRBJ2-1	NA	CATSRPLAGQGNEQFF	TGTGCCACCAGCAGACCACTAGCGGGGCAAGGGAATGAGCAGTTCTTC
TRBV12-3/TRBV12-4	NA	15	TRBJ2-7	once	CASSFVNGGSYEQYF	TGTGCCAGCAGTTTTGTTAACGGGGGCTCCTACGAGCAGTACTTC
TRBV4-2	TRBD1	16	TRBJ2-1	few	CASSQAGQVLYNEQFF	TGTGCCAGCAGCCAAGCGGGACAGGTACTTTACAATGAGCAGTTCTTC
TRBV9	TRBD2	12	TRBJ2-1	few	CASSVGRRGKFF	TGTGCCAGCAGCGTAGGGAGGCGGGGGAAGTTCTTC
TRBV21-1	NA	16	TRBJ2-1	few	CASSKARDLTNNEQFF	TGTGCCAGCAGCAAAGCACGGGACCTAACTAACAATGAGCAGTTCTTC
TRBV4-2	TRBD2	18	TRBJ2-3	NA	CASSQVLASGGVGDTQYF	TGTGCCAGCAGCCAAGTTCTCGCTAGCGGGGGGGTTGGAGATACGCAGTATTTT
TRBV9	TRBD1	15	TRBJ2-1	NA	CASSSRQGSYNEQFF	TGTGCCAGCAGCTCTCGACAGGGATCTTACAATGAGCAGTTCTTC
TRBV4-3	NA	16	TRBJ1-5	NA	CASSQDITVSNQPQHF	TGCGCCAGCAGCCAAGATATAACAGTCAGCAATCAGCCCCAGCATTTT
TRBV10-3	NA	12	TRBJ2-1	NA	CASGAESNEQFF	TGTGCCTCGGGGGCTGAGAGCAATGAGCAGTTCTTC
TRBV10-3	TRBD1	19	TRBJ1-2	NA	CAISPSRGTGDPLNYGYTF	TGTGCCATCAGTCCGAGTCGCGGGACAGGGGACCCACTTAACTATGGCTACACCTTC
TRBV28	TRBD1	14	TRBJ1-2	NA	CASRQRGQTHGYTF	TGTGCCAGCAGACAAAGGGGACAGACCCATGGCTACACCTTC
TRBV7-2	NA	14	TRBJ2-4	NA	CVSSPGWSQNIQYF	TGTGTCAGCAGCCCGGGTTGGAGCCAAAACATTCAGTACTTC
TRBV6-2/TRBV6-3	NA	16	TRBJ2-1	NA	CASSYSIGGPYNEQFF	TGTGCCAGCAGTTACTCGATCGGGGGCCCCTACAATGAGCAGTTCTTC
TRBV29-1	TRBD2	16	TRBJ2-1	NA	CSVTRAGGFSYNEQFF	TGCAGCGTTACTCGGGCGGGGGGTTTCTCCTACAATGAGCAGTTCTTC
TRBV4-2	TRBD2	19	TRBJ2-7	NA	CASSQRTSGGLQRSYEQYF	TGTGCCAGCAGCCAGAGGACTAGCGGGGGTTTGCAGAGGTCCTACGAGCAGTACTTC
TRBV14	TRBD2	17	TRBJ2-3	NA	CASSQPSGGASTDTQYF	TGTGCCAGCAGCCAACCTAGCGGGGGCGCCAGCACAGATACGCAGTATTTT
TRBV12-3/TRBV12-4	NA	11	TRBJ2-3	NA	CASSPSYTQYF	TGTGCCAGCAGTCCTTCATATACGCAGTATTTT
TRBV7-7	NA	15	TRBJ2-3	NA	CASSLGGVAADTQYF	TGTGCTAGCAGCTTAGGGGGGGTAGCAGCAGATACGCAGTATTTT
TRBV20-1	NA	11	TRBJ2-1	few	CSAITFLEQFF	TGCAGTGCTATTACCTTTCTGGAGCAGTTCTTC
TRBV30	NA	12	TRBJ2-1	NA	CASAAAYNEQFF	TGTGCCTCTGCTGCAGCCTACAATGAGCAGTTCTTC
TRBV7-9	NA	14	TRBJ2-3	NA	CASSHQSQIDTQYF	TGTGCCAGCAGCCACCAAAGCCAGATTGATACGCAGTATTTT
TRBV7-9	NA	16	TRBJ2-6	NA	CASSLGGGTGANVLTF	TGTGCCAGCAGCTTGGGAGGAGGTACTGGGGCCAACGTCCTGACTTTC
TRBV12-3/TRBV12-4	NA	15	TRBJ2-7	NA	CASSWGRISSYEQYF	TGTGCCAGCAGCTGGGGCAGAATAAGCTCCTACGAGCAGTACTTC
TRBV28	NA	12	TRBJ2-7	NA	CASRDRSYKQYF	TGTGCCAGCAGGGACAGATCCTACAAGCAGTACTTC